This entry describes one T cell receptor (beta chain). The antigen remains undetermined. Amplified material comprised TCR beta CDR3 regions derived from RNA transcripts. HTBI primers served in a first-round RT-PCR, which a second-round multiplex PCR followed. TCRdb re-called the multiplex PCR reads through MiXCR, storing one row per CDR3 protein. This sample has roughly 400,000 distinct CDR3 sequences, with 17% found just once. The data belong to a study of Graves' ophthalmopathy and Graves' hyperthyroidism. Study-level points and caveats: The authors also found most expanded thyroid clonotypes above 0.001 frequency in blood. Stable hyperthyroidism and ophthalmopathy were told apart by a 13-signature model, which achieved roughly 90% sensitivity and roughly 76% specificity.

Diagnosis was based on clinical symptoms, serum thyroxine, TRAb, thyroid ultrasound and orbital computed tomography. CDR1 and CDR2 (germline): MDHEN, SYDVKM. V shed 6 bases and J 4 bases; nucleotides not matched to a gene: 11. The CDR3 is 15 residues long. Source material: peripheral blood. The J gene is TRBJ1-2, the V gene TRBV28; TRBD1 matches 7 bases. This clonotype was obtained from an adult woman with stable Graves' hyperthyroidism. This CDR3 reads CASRPPGQPVYGYTF. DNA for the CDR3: TGTGCCAGCAGACCCCCGGGACAGCCAGTCTATGGCTACACCTTC.